Presented here are 32 T cell receptor beta chains from one specimen sequenced in a study of human T cells and chemical hapten exposure. Time point: pre-sensitization, week 0. The treatment: therapeutic diphenylcyclopropenone sensitization with weekly scalp DPC. A single record per CDR3 protein comes from TCRdb applying MiXCR to the RACE reads. Of tens of thousands of distinct CDR3 sequences in the sample, around 15% were seen once. The sequencing here drew on whole blood, taken in connection with sensitization to the hapten diphenylcyclopropenone (DPC). These TCRs come from a woman aged 50 to 65 with alopecia areata. Some clones in this sample may be carry-over from other donors' samples.

This clonotype came up a few times. The rearrangement links TRBV23-1 to TRBJ2-4; TRBD1 matches 8 bases. TRBV23-1 is placed among ORFs of uncertain function. This CDR3 contains 12 residues. CDR3 in amino acids: CATGRQGNIQYF. The CDR3 DNA is TGCGCAACGGGGCGACAGGGGAACATTCAGTACTTC.

The chain couples TRBV29-1 to TRBJ2-1; no reliable D call. This CDR3 is built from 13 residues. Germline assignment: CDR1 SQVTM and CDR2 ANQGSEA. The ends were cut back, 4 bases at V and 7 bases at J, with 14 bases in the middle. The CDR3 is CSVATPLENEQFF. The CDR3 DNA is TGCAGCGTTGCCACCCCCCTAGAGAATGAGCAGTTCTTC.

The J gene is TRBJ2-7, the V gene TRBV18, with 8 bases lining up with TRBD1. The CDR3 is 13 amino acids. The germline CDR1 and CDR2 sequences are KGHSH and LQKENI. V trimming: 3 bases; J trimming: 6 bases; junction bases outside the gene matches: 4. CDR3 sequence: CASSPGQGAEQYF. CDR3 DNA sequence: TGTGCCAGCTCACCCGGGCAGGGGGCCGAGCAGTACTTC.

This sequence joins TRBV5-5 and TRBJ2-1; D uncertain. V was pared by 0 bases and J by 5 bases, with 3 bases between. Germline V lookup: CDR1 SGHKS, CDR2 YYEKEE (reference sequence). This CDR3 has 12 amino acids. As DNA, the CDR3 is TGTGCCAGCAGCTTGGAGAACAATGAGCAGTTCTTC. Translation: CASSLENNEQFF.

This clonotype was picked up a small number of times. This chain connects TRBV7-8 to TRBJ2-1, with 11 positions matching TRBD2. CDR3 length equals 17 residues. With 0 bases clipped from V and 7 bases from J, the junction kept 8 bases outside the gene matches. Germline V gives CDR1 SGHVS, CDR2 FQNEAQ. Here the CDR3 DNA reads TGTGCCAGCAGCTTAGCCCTGATGGTAGCGGGAGGGAATGAGCAGTTCTTC. Its translation: CASSLALMVAGGNEQFF.

This clonotype appeared a single time. V and J are TRBV21-1 and TRBJ2-3; the D call of TRBD1 is as the table states it, not checked on the DNA. TRBV21-1 is assigned pseudogene status. The CDR3 runs 16 residues. CDR3 coding DNA: TGTGCCAGCAGCCCAGAGGGGGACTCTAACACAGATACGCAGTATTTT. It specifies CASSPEGDSNTDTQYF.

This clonotype was seen many times. The chain is built from TRBV7-2 and TRBJ2-1; possibly TRBD1 for D (6 bases). V lost 5 bases to trimming and J lost 0 bases, with 20 bases between them. Per germline, CDR1 SGHTA and CDR2 FQGNSA. The CDR3 consists of 18 residues. The CDR3 is CASSPRPGTPLSYNEQFF. The CDR3 bases are TGTGCCAGCAGCCCCCGCCCGGGGACACCCCTCTCCTACAATGAGCAGTTCTTC.

The V call is TRBV5-1, the J call TRBJ2-7, with 8 bases that match TRBD1. Losses at the gene ends were 4 bases for V and 6 bases for J; bases not matched to a gene: 9. CDR3 length: 14 amino acids. Germline V lookup: CDR1 SGHRS, CDR2 YFSETQ. The CDR3 bases are TGCGCCAGCAGCAAGGTGGGGACAGGAGGCGAGCAGTACTTC. This gives the protein CASSKVGTGGEQYF.

This clonotype was found a few times. The J gene is TRBJ2-2, the V gene TRBV29-1, with D perhaps TRBD1 (5 bases). The CDR3 length is 14 residues. V shed 5 bases and J shed 7 bases, with 17 bases lying between them. Germline CDR1 reads SQVTM; CDR2 reads ANQGSEA. The CDR3, as DNA: TGCAGCGTTCGGCAGGGCCTGTACGGCGGGGAGCTGTTTTTT. This sequence encodes CSVRQGLYGGELFF.

This clonotype was seen a few times. The chain couples TRBV4-1 to TRBJ1-6, with D perhaps matching TRBD1 (5 bases). In germline, CDR1 is MGHRA, CDR2 YSYEKL. The V end was cut by 4 bases, the J end by 5 bases, with 12 bases between. This CDR3 spans 15 amino acids. Here the CDR3 DNA reads TGCGCCAGCAGCCTCCGGGACGGGGATAATTCACCCCTCCACTTT. Encoded protein: CASSLRDGDNSPLHF.

J is TRBJ2-4 and V is TRBV12-3 or TRBV12-4; D gene unclear. CDR3 length: 15 amino acids. V lost 2 bases and J lost 6, with 14 bases in between. DNA of the CDR3: TGTGCCAGCAGTTTAAGTACAGACCTAAGAAACATTCAGTACTTC. This encodes CASSLSTDLRNIQYF.

This clonotype was seen ten or more times. The chain has TRBV7-9 and TRBJ1-5; D gene ambiguous. The V gene lost 5 bases and the J gene lost 1 base, with 6 bases spanning the gap. Germline V CDR1 and CDR2: SEHNR, FQNEAQ (reference sequence). The CDR3 loop spans 13 amino acids. This CDR3 reads CASSRHSNQPQHF. CDR3 DNA sequence: TGTGCCAGCAGCCGACACAGCAATCAGCCCCAGCATTTT.

In its sample, this clonotype was seen many times. The chain joins TRBV9 to TRBJ2-5; D is possibly TRBD1 or TRBD2 (5 bases each). The V end lost 3 bases, the J end lost 2 bases, and 14 bases lay between the germline ends. CDR1 and CDR2 from the germline V gene are SGDLS and YYNGEE. The CDR3 consists of 15 residues. Here the CDR3 reads CASSAFRDVQETQYF. Written as DNA, the CDR3 is TGTGCCAGCAGCGCCTTCCGGGACGTTCAAGAGACCCAGTACTTC.

This chain links TRBV9 with TRBJ2-3; the D gene is possibly TRBD2 (5 bases). The ends were cut back, 0 bases at V and 3 bases at J, with 8 bases in the middle. Per the germline V gene, CDR1 is SGDLS and CDR2 is YYNGEE. CDR3 length: 14 residues. The CDR3 nucleotides read TGTGCCAGCAGCGTAGCGGGGTTTACAGATACGCAGTATTTT. Translation: CASSVAGFTDTQYF.

The chain combines TRBV20-1 with TRBJ2-2; a possible D gene is TRBD1 (5 bases). There are 15 residues in the CDR3. Germline V lookup: CDR1 DFQATT, CDR2 SNEGSKA (reference sequence). V shed 5 bases and J shed 3 bases, with 16 bases lying between them. In nucleotides, the CDR3 is TGCAGTGCTTGTTCAGCGCCAGGGTACACCGGGGAGCTGTTTTTT. Residues: CSACSAPGYTGELFF.

This clonotype was seen many times. The chain uses TRBV7-9 and TRBJ1-6; D not certain. The CDR3 extends over 13 amino acids. CDR1 and CDR2 (germline): SEHNR, FQNEAQ (reference sequence). Deletions cut 5 bases from V and 6 bases from J, with 8 bases between. The CDR3 nucleotides read TGTGCCAGCAGCACATCATCTAATTCACCCCTCCACTTT. This codes for CASSTSSNSPLHF.

The CDR3 reads CASSEGPGNEQFF. Written as DNA, the CDR3 is TGTGCCAGCAGCGAGGGACCTGGCAATGAGCAGTTCTTC. The chain is built from TRBV7-2 and TRBJ2-1, with D possibly being TRBD1 or TRBD2 (5 bases each). Trimming pared 5 bases from V and 6 bases from J, leaving 11 bases between. Per germline, CDR1 SGHTA and CDR2 FQGNSA. This CDR3 is 13 amino acids long.

This rearrangement joins TRBV7-9 to TRBJ1-4, with D unresolved. From germline, CDR1 is SEHNR and CDR2 FQNEAQ (reference sequence). V dropped 3 bases and J dropped 8 bases, with 13 bases sitting between them. The CDR3 extends over 14 amino acids. DNA of the CDR3: TGTGCCAGCAGCTTGGTTGCACGGGTGGAAAAACTGTTTTTT. Its protein product is CASSLVARVEKLFF.

This chain links TRBV5-1 with TRBJ2-5, with TRBD2 matching over 16 bases. Trimming took 5 bases from V and 5 from J; bases not matched to a gene: 9. There are 17 residues in the CDR3. Germline assignment: CDR1 SGHRS and CDR2 YFSETQ. CDR3 bases: TGCGCCAGCAGTTTCGTTCCGGGACTAGCGGGAGGGGAGACCCAGTACTTC. As protein: CASSFVPGLAGGETQYF.

This clonotype showed up just a few times. The chain couples TRBV19 to TRBJ2-3; 7 positions match TRBD1. CDR1 is LNHDA and CDR2 is SQIVND in the germline V gene (reference sequence). V dropped 5 bases and J dropped 4; count of bases not matched to a gene: 9. The CDR3 covers 15 residues. The CDR3, as DNA: TGTGCCAGTAGTCTCAGGGGGACCCCCGCAGATACGCAGTATTTT. Protein product: CASSLRGTPADTQYF.

The chain uses TRBV27 and TRBJ2-6; D call uncertain. Trimming removed 5 bases at V and 1 base at J, with 9 bases between. The CDR3 is 15 amino acids. The germline CDR1 and CDR2 sequences are MNHEY and SMNVEV (reference sequence). CDR3 bases: TGTGCCAGCAGTACCCCGTGGTCTGGGGCCAACGTCCTGACTTTC. Residues: CASSTPWSGANVLTF.

This clonotype occurred many times. The V gene is TRBV12-3 or TRBV12-4, the J gene TRBJ1-6; D call uncertain. CDR3 length: 14 residues. The germline V and J ends were trimmed by 2 bases and 10 bases, with 12 bases remaining between them. CDR3 nucleotides: TGTGCCAGCAGTTTACCCTCCCTTCTCTCACCCCTCCACTTT. Its translation: CASSLPSLLSPLHF.

The rearrangement links TRBV29-1 to TRBJ2-1; 7 bases match TRBD2. In germline, CDR1 is SQVTM, CDR2 ANQGSEA. This CDR3 is 12 amino acids long. J gave up 6 bases and V 7 bases, and 6 bases lay outside the gene matches. The CDR3 nucleotides are TGCAGCGGAGGCCTAGCGGCCAATGAGCAGTTCTTC. Amino acids: CSGGLAANEQFF.

This clonotype was recorded a few times. The rearrangement uses TRBV7-2 and TRBJ2-7; D is perhaps TRBD2 (6 bases). The CDR3 spans 14 residues. In germline, CDR1 is SGHTA, CDR2 FQGNSA. V lost 5 bases and J lost 7, with 18 bases in between. DNA for the CDR3: TGTGCCAGCAGCGGGGACTGGGGTCCGGGAGAGCAGTACTTC. Protein: CASSGDWGPGEQYF. The full variable domain, its missing parts supplied by reference TRBV7-2 and TRBJ2-7, is GAGVSQSPSNKVTEKGKDVELRCDPISGHTALYWYRQSLGQGLEFLIYFQGNSAPDKSGLPSDRFSAERTGGSVSTLTIQRTQQEDSAVYLCASSGDWGPGEQYFGPGTRLTVT.

This clonotype was observed a handful of times. The rearrangement uses TRBV2 and TRBJ1-1; D is unresolved. V was trimmed by 7 bases and J by 0 bases, leaving 21 bases between them. CDR1 and CDR2 (germline): SNHLY, FYNNEI. The CDR3 covers 17 residues. CDR3 loop: CASIRARDIFMNTEAFF. The CDR3 DNA follows: TGTGCCAGCATTAGAGCCCGGGATATATTCATGAACACTGAAGCTTTCTTT.

This clonotype was counted ten times or more. V usage is TRBV20-1 and J usage is TRBJ2-7; D might be TRBD1 (6 bases). Trimming removed 0 bases from V and 3 bases from J, with 15 bases in between. The CDR3 runs 15 residues. Germline CDR1 is DFQATT and CDR2 is SNEGSKA (reference sequence). The CDR3 nucleotides are TGCAGTGCTAGAGATAGCAGGGGACCCCTCTACGAGCAGTACTTC. This sequence encodes CSARDSRGPLYEQYF.

This clonotype was observed many times. The chain employs TRBV7-9 and TRBJ1-6, with TRBD1 matching over 7 bases. CDR3 length: 14 amino acids. Germline loops: CDR1 SEHNR, CDR2 FQNEAQ (reference sequence). Trimming took 4 bases from V and 7 from J; bases not matched to a gene: 4. This chain's CDR3 is CASSSRQGNSPLHF. The CDR3 DNA is TGTGCCAGCAGCTCCCGACAGGGAAATTCACCCCTCCACTTT.

This clonotype was seen more than once but under ten times. J is TRBJ1-1 and V is TRBV5-1, with 7 bases identical to TRBD1. CDR3 size: 14 residues. V lost 4 bases and J lost 5; bases outside the gene matches: 8. The V gene's germline CDR1 is SGHRS and CDR2 YFSETQ. The CDR3 protein is CASSQRTGKTEAFF. The CDR3 nucleotides read TGCGCCAGCAGCCAACGGACAGGAAAAACTGAAGCTTTCTTT.

CDR3 sequence reads: CASSSPKREFYEQFF. For the CDR3, the DNA is TGTGCCAGCAGCTCCCCGAAGCGGGAGTTCTATGAGCAGTTCTTC. V is TRBV7-9 and J is TRBJ2-1; 8 positions match TRBD2. The trim removed 4 bases at V and 8 bases at J, leaving 10 bases unmatched. This CDR3 spans 15 amino acids. CDR1 and CDR2 from the germline V gene are SEHNR and FQNEAQ (reference sequence).

This chain links TRBV7-2 with TRBJ2-7; the D is unclear. V shed 4 bases and J shed 6 bases, with 16 bases lying between them. Germline V CDR1 and CDR2: SGHTA, FQGNSA. The CDR3 covers 14 residues. The CDR3 coding sequence is TGTGCCAGCAGCTCTCGGGCCACTGCCCCCGAGCAGTACTTC. Translation gives CASSSRATAPEQYF.

This clonotype has more than one count but fewer than ten. The J gene is TRBJ1-1, the V gene TRBV6-1, with 8 positions matching TRBD1. V dropped 3 bases and J dropped 2; count of bases not matched to a gene: 8. The CDR3 consists of 16 residues. Germline V CDR1 and CDR2: MNHNS, SASEGT. In DNA, the CDR3 is TGTGCCAGCAGTGAGAAGGCAGGGGGCATAAACACTGAAGCTTTCTTT. Its protein product is CASSEKAGGINTEAFF.

The genes are TRBV12-3 or TRBV12-4 and TRBJ1-5; 8 positions match TRBD1. V lost 4 bases to trimming and J lost 7 bases; unmatched junction nucleotides: 9. This CDR3 contains 15 residues. CDR3 protein: CASSSRTGTNQPQHF. CDR3 nucleotide sequence: TGTGCCAGCAGTTCACGGACAGGGACAAACCAGCCCCAGCATTTT.